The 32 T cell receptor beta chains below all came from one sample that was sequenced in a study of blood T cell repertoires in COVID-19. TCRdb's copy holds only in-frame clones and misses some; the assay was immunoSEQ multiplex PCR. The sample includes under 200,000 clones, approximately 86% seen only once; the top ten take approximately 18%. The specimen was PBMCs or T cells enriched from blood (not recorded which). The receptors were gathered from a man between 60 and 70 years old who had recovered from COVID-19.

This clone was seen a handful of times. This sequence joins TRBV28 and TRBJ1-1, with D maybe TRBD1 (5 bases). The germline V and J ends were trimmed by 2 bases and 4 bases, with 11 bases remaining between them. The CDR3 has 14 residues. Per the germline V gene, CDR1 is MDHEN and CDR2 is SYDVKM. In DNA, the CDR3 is TGTGCCAGCAGTTTAAGGCAGGGTGGCACTGAAGCTTTCTTT. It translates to CASSLRQGGTEAFF. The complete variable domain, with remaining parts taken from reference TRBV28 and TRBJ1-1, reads DVKVTQSSRYLVKRTGEKVFLECVQDMDHENMFWYRQDPGLGLRLIYFSYDVKMKEKGDIPEGYSVSREKKERFSLILESASTNQTSMYLCASSLRQGGTEAFFGQGTRLTVV.

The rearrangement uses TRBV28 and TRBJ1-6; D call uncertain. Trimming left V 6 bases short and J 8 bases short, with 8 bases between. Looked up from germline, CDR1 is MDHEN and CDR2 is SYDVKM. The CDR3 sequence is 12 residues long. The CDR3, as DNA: TGTGCCAGCAGCAGTGGTGATTCACCCCTCCACTTT. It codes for CASSSGDSPLHF.

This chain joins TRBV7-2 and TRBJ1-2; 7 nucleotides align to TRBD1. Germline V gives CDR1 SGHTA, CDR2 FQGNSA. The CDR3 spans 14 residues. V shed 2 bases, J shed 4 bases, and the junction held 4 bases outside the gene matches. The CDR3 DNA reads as TGTGCCAGCAGCTTATCCGGACAGGCCTATGGCTACACCTTC. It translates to CASSLSGQAYGYTF.

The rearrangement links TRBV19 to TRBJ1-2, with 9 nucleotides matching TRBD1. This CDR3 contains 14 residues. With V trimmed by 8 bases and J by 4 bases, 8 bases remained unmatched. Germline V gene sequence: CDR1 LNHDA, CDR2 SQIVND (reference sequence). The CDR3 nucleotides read TGTGCCAGTCAACGAGGACAGGGGACCTATGGCTACACCTTC. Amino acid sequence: CASQRGQGTYGYTF.

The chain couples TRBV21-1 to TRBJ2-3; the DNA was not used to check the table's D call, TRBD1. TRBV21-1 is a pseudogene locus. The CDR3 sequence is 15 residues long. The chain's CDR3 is CASSKALGGSDTQYF. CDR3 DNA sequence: TGTGCCAGCAGCAAAGCGCTTGGGGGCTCAGATACGCAGTATTTT.

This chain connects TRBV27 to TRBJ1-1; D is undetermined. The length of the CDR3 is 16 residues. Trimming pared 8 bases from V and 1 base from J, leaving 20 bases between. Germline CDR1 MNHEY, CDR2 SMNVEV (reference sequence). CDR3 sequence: CASVSIEALPNTEAFF. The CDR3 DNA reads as TGTGCCAGCGTGTCAATCGAGGCGCTACCGAACACTGAAGCTTTCTTT.

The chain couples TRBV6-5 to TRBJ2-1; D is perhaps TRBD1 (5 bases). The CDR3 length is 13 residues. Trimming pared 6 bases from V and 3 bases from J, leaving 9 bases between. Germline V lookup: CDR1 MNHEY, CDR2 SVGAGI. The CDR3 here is CASRGLLYNEQFF. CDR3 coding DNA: TGTGCCAGCAGGGGGCTGCTCTACAATGAGCAGTTCTTC.

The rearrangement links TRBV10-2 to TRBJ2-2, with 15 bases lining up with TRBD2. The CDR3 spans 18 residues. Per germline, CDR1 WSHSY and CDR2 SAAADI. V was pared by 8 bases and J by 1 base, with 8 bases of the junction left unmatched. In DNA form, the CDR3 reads TGCGCCAGCCTGAATCCGGGACTAGCGGGGGGGAACACCGGGGAGCTGTTTTTT. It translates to CASLNPGLAGGNTGELFF.

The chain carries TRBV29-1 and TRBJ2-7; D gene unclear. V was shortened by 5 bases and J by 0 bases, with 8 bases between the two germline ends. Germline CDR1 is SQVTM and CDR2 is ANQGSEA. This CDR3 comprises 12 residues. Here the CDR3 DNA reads TGCAGCGTTCGACCTAGCTCCTACGAGCAGTACTTC. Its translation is CSVRPSSYEQYF.

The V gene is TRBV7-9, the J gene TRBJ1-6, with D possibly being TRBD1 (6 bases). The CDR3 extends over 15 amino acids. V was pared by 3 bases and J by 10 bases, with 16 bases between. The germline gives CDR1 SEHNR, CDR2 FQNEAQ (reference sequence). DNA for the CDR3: TGTGCCAGCAGCTTGACAAGGGACATCGAGTCACCCCTCCACTTT. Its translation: CASSLTRDIESPLHF.

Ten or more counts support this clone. The CDR3: CASSFVRGPYEQYF. The CDR3 region has the DNA TGTGCCAGCAGTTTCGTCAGGGGGCCCTACGAGCAGTACTTC. V is TRBV28 and J is TRBJ2-7; 8 bases fit TRBD1. J was trimmed by 2 bases and V by 3 bases; bases with no gene match: 3. The CDR3 covers 14 residues. Germline values: CDR1 MDHEN, CDR2 SYDVKM.

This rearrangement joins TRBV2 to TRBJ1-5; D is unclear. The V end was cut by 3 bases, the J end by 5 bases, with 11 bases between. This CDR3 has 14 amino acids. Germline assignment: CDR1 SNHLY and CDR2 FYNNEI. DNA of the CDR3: TGTGCCAGCAGTGACCCCCTGGCAGATCAGCCCCAGCATTTT. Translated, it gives CASSDPLADQPQHF.

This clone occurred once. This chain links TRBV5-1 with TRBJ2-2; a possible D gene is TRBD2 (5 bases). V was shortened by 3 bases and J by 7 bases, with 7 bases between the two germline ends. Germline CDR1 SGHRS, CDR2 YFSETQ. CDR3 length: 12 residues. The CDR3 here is CASSSDYGELFF. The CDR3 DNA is TGCGCCAGCAGCTCTGACTACGGGGAGCTGTTTTTT.

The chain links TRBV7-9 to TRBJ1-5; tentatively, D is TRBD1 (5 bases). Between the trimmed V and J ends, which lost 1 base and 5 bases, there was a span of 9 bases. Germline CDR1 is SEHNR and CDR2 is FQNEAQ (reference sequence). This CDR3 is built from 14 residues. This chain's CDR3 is CASSLGRAHQPQHF. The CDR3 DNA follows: TGTGCCAGCAGCTTAGGCAGGGCCCATCAGCCCCAGCATTTT.

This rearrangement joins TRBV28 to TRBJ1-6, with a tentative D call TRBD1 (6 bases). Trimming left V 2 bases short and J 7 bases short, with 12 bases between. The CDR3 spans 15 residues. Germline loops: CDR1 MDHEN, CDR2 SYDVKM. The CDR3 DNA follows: TGTGCCAGCAGTTTAAGTACAGGGACAAATTCACCCCTCCACTTT. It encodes CASSLSTGTNSPLHF.

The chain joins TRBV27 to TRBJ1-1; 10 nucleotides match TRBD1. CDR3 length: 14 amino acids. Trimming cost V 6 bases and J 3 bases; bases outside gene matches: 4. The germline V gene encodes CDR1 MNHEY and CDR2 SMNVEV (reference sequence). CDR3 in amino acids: CASRGQGTYTEAFF. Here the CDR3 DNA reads TGTGCCAGCAGGGGACAGGGGACGTACACTGAAGCTTTCTTT.

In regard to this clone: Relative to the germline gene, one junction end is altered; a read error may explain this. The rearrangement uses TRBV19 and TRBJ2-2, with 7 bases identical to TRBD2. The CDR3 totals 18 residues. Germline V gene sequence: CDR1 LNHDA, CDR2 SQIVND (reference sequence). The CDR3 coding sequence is TGTGCCAGTAGGATAGGGGTTGGAGCGGGGCCAAACACCGGGGAGCTGTTTTTT. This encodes CASRIGVGAGPNTGELFF.

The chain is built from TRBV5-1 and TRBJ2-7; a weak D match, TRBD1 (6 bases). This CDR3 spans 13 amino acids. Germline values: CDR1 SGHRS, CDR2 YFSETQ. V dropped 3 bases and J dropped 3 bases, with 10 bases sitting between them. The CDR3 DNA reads TGCGCCAGCAGCTGGGCAGGGGACTACGAGCAGTACTTC. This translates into CASSWAGDYEQYF.

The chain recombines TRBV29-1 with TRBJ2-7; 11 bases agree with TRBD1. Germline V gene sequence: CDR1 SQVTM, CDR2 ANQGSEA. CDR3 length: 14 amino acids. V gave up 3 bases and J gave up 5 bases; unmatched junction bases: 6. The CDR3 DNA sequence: TGCAGCGTTGATGTGGACAGGGGGCGGCACGAGCAGTACTTC. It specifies CSVDVDRGRHEQYF.

In nucleotides, the CDR3 is TGTGCCAGCAGCCAAGGACCAGCGGCCCCAACCTACGAGCAGTACTTC. Amino acids: CASSQGPAAPTYEQYF. The chain is built from TRBV3-1 (or the pseudogene TRBV3-2) and TRBJ2-7, with D possibly being TRBD2 (5 bases). The CDR3 runs to 16 residues. The V and J ends lost 1 base and 2 bases respectively, with 15 bases between them. Looked up from germline, CDR1 is LGHDT and CDR2 is YNNKEL (reference sequence).

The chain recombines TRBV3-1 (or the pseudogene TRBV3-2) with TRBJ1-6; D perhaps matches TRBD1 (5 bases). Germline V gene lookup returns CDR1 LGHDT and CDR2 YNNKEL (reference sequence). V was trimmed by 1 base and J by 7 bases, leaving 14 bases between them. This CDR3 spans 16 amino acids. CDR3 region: CASSQVQGLANSPLHF. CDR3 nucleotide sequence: TGTGCCAGCAGCCAAGTGCAGGGTTTGGCAAATTCACCCCTCCACTTT.

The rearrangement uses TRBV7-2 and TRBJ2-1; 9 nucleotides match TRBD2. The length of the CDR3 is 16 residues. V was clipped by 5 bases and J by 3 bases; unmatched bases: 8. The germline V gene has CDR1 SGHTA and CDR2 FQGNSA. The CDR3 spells CASSPIGTSSYNEQFF. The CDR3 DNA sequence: TGTGCCAGCAGCCCCATCGGGACTAGCAGCTACAATGAGCAGTTCTTC.

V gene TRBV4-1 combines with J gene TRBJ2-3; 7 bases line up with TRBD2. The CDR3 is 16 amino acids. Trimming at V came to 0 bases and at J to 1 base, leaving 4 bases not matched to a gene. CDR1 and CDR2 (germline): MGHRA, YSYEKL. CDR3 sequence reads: CASSQDGAGGTDTQYF. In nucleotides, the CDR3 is TGCGCCAGCAGCCAAGATGGTGCGGGAGGCACAGATACGCAGTATTTT.

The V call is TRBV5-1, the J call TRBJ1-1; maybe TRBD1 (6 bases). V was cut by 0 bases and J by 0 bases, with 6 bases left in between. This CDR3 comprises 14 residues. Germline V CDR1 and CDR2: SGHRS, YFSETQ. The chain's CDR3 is CASSLGQVNTEAFF. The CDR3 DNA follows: TGCGCCAGCAGCTTGGGACAGGTGAACACTGAAGCTTTCTTT.

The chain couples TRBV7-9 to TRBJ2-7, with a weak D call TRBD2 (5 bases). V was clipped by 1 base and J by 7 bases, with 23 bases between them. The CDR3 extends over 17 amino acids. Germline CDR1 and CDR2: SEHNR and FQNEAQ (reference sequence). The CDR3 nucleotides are TGTGCCAGCAGCTTAGGAGGCGGACTCGGAGGTTATCGGGAGCAGTACTTC. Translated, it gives CASSLGGGLGGYREQYF.

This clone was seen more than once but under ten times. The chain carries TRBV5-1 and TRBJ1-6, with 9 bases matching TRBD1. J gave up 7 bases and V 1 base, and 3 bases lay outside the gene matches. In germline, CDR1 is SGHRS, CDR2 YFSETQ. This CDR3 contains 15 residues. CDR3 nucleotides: TGCGCCAGCAGCTTGAGCGGACAGGGGAATTCACCCCTCCACTTT. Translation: CASSLSGQGNSPLHF. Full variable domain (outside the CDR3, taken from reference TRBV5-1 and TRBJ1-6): KAGVTQTPRYLIKTRGQQVTLSCSPISGHRSVSWYQQTPGQGLQFLFEYFSETQRNKGNFPGRFSGRQFSNSRSEMNVSTLELGDSALYLCASSLSGQGNSPLHFGNGTRLTVT.

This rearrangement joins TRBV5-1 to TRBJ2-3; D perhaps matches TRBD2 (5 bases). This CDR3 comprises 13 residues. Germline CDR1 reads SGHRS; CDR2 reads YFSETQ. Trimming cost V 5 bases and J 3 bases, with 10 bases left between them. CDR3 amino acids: CASRSGWTDTQYF. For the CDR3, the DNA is TGCGCCAGCAGATCGGGGTGGACAGATACGCAGTATTTT.

The CDR3 here is CASSLLAPRGTQGAQYF. CDR3 bases: TGTGCCAGCAGTTTATTGGCCCCCAGGGGGACTCAGGGTGCCCAGTACTTC. V gene TRBV27 combines with J gene TRBJ2-5; D is possibly TRBD1 (7 bases). The V end was cut by 1 base, the J end by 9 bases, with 24 bases between. This CDR3 is 17 amino acids long. Germline values: CDR1 MNHEY, CDR2 SMNVEV (reference sequence).

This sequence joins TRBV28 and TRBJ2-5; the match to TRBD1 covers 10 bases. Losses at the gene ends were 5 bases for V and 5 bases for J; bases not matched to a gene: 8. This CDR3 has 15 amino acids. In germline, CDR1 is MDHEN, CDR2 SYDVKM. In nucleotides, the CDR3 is TGTGCCAGCAGTCCGATGACAGGGGGCGCGGAGACCCAGTACTTC. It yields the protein CASSPMTGGAETQYF.

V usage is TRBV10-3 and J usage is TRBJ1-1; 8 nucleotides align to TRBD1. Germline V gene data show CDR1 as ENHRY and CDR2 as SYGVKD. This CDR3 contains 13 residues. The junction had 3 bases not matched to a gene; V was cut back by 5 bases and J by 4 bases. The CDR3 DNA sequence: TGTGCCATCAGTAACAGGGGGGGCACTGAAGCTTTCTTT. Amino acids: CAISNRGGTEAFF.

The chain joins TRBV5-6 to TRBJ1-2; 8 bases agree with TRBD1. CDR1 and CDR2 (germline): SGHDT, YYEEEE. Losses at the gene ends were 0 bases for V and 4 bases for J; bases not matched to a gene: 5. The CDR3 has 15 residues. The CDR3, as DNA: TGTGCCAGCAGCTTGGCCGGGACAGGCCTCTATGGCTACACCTTC. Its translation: CASSLAGTGLYGYTF.

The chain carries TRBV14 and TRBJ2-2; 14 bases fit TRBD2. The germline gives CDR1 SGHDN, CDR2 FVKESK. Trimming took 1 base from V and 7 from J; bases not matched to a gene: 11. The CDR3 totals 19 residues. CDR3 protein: CASSQARGRGLAGDGELFF. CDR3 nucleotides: TGTGCCAGCAGCCAAGCTCGGGGCAGGGGACTAGCGGGAGACGGGGAGCTGTTTTTT.